This passage covers 25 T cell receptor beta chains from one sample sequenced in a study of blood T cells in healthy people across ages. A sample-barcoded 5' primer and a J-beta primer mix were used in a second PCR of roughly 6 to 11 cycles. One entry per CDR3 protein, called by TCRdb with MiXCR from the 5' RACE reads. The data hold under 2 million distinct CDR3 sequences, with around 36% observed a single time. The specimen was blood. These receptor sequences come from a woman aged 25 to 39 in good health.

The chain has TRBV6-1 and TRBJ1-6; D is ambiguous. The germline V gene encodes CDR1 MNHNS and CDR2 SASEGT. Trimming stripped 11 bases from V and 0 bases from J, with 14 bases between. This CDR3 spans 15 amino acids. Written as DNA, the CDR3 is TGTGCCGAGGGAGAGTTAAGCTCCTATAATTCACCCCTCCACTTT. Translating gives CAEGELSSYNSPLHF.

This clonotype showed up just a few times. The chain couples TRBV20-1 to TRBJ2-1; TRBD2 matches at 8 bases. The CDR3 has 14 residues. V dropped 5 bases and J dropped 4; count of bases not matched to a gene: 7. From germline, CDR1 is DFQATT and CDR2 SNEGSKA (reference sequence). The CDR3 reads CSAERGGNYNEQFF. The DNA for the CDR3 is TGCAGTGCTGAACGCGGGGGGAATTACAATGAGCAGTTCTTC.

This clonotype was seen a handful of times. The rearrangement links TRBV30 to TRBJ2-1; no firm D call. Germline values: CDR1 GTSNPN, CDR2 SVGIG (reference sequence). The CDR3 extends over 11 amino acids. V was cut by 1 base and J by 5 bases, with 3 bases left in between. The CDR3 sequence: CAWSGNNEQFF. The DNA for the CDR3 is TGTGCCTGGAGTGGTAACAATGAGCAGTTCTTC.

This clonotype was seen a handful of times. The V and J genes are TRBV29-1 and TRBJ1-1, with TRBD1 as a possible D gene (6 bases). Trimming stripped 7 bases from V and 4 bases from J, with 13 bases between. The CDR3 sequence is 12 residues long. Germline CDR1 and CDR2: SQVTM and ANQGSEA. CDR3 sequence reads: CSAGQFGTEAFF. The CDR3 DNA is TGCAGCGCCGGACAGTTCGGCACTGAAGCTTTCTTT. Filled out from reference TRBV29-1 and TRBJ1-1, the complete variable domain reads SAVISQKPSRDICQRGTSLTIQCQVDSQVTMMFWYRQQPGQSLTLIATANQGSEATYESGFVIDKFPISRPNLTFSTLTVSNMSPEDSSIYLCSAGQFGTEAFFGQGTRLTVV.

This chain links TRBV9 with TRBJ2-3; D possibly corresponds to TRBD2 (6 bases). The CDR3 is made up of 15 amino acids. CDR1 is SGDLS, CDR2 YYNGEE, per germline. Trimming took 0 bases from V and 4 from J, leaving 12 bases between them. The CDR3 DNA sequence: TGTGCCAGCAGCGTAGTCGGCGGGGTGGCAGATACGCAGTATTTT. As protein: CASSVVGGVADTQYF.

This clonotype was seen a few times. This chain links TRBV7-7 with TRBJ2-1; TRBD2 aligns across 8 bases. CDR1 and CDR2 from the germline V gene are SSHAT and FNYEAQ (reference sequence). The CDR3 totals 15 residues. The ends lost 1 base at V and 6 bases at J; junction bases unmatched: 5. The CDR3 DNA follows: TGTGCCAGCAGCTTAGACCCCAGCGGGAGCAATGAGCAGTTCTTC. Its translation is CASSLDPSGSNEQFF. Filled out from reference TRBV7-7 and TRBJ2-1, the complete variable domain reads GAGVSQSPRYKVTKRGQDVTLRCDPISSHATLYWYQQALGQGPEFLTYFNYEAQPDKSGLPSDRFSAERPEGSISTLTIQRTEQRDSAMYRCASSLDPSGSNEQFFGPGTRLTVL.

The J gene is TRBJ2-6, the V gene TRBV19; 9 bases map to TRBD1. Trimming removed 4 bases from V and 0 bases from J; junction bases left unmatched: 10. The CDR3 runs to 19 residues. Per the germline V gene, CDR1 is LNHDA and CDR2 is SQIVND (reference sequence). The DNA of the CDR3 is TGTGCCAGTAGTAGAAGGGACAGGGCCGCCTTCTCTGGGGCCAACGTCCTGACTTTC. It translates to CASSRRDRAAFSGANVLTF. Drawing the rest from reference TRBV19 and TRBJ2-6, the complete variable domain is DGGITQSPKYLFRKEGQNVTLSCEQNLNHDAMYWYRQDPGQGLRLIYYSQIVNDFQKGDIAEGYSVSREKKESFPLTVTSAQKNPTAFYLCASSRRDRAAFSGANVLTFGAGSRLTVL.

V and J are TRBV14 and TRBJ2-1, with TRBD2 as a possible D gene (5 bases). Trimming took 1 base from V and 7 from J, leaving 11 bases between them. The CDR3 runs to 14 residues. Germline V gene lookup returns CDR1 SGHDN and CDR2 FVKESK. The CDR3 loop reads CASSQVGSGNEQFF. CDR3 bases: TGTGCCAGCAGCCAAGTGGGGAGCGGTAATGAGCAGTTCTTC.

V is TRBV7-3 and J is TRBJ2-1, with 11 bases identical to TRBD2. CDR3 length equals 15 residues. V was pared by 3 bases and J by 9 bases, with 7 bases of the junction left unmatched. Germline lookup yields CDR1 SGHTA and CDR2 FQGTGA. CDR3 sequence (DNA): TGTGCCAGCAGCTTCACTAGCGGGAGCTTGGGTGAGCAGTTCTTC. Translating it yields CASSFTSGSLGEQFF. The complete variable domain, with remaining parts taken from reference TRBV7-3 and TRBJ2-1, reads GAGVSQTPSNKVTEKGKYVELRCDPISGHTALYWYRQSLGQGPEFLIYFQGTGAADDSGLPNDRFFAVRPEGSVSTLKIQRTERGDSAVYLCASSFTSGSLGEQFFGPGTRLTVL.

The chain has TRBV7-9 and TRBJ2-2; 9 bases align to TRBD1. With V trimmed by 9 bases and J by 6 bases, 5 bases remained unmatched. Germline V lookup: CDR1 SEHNR, CDR2 FQNEAQ (reference sequence). The CDR3 totals 13 residues. CDR3 sequence reads: CASGDRAAGELFF. CDR3 bases: TGTGCCAGTGGGGACAGGGCGGCCGGGGAGCTGTTTTTT.

The V and J genes are TRBV2 and TRBJ2-2, with no clear D. This CDR3 comprises 13 residues. Trimming cost V 7 bases and J 5 bases, with 11 bases left between them. Germline V gene sequence: CDR1 SNHLY, CDR2 FYNNEI. The CDR3 loop reads CASNKGLTGELFF. CDR3 DNA sequence: TGTGCCAGCAACAAGGGCCTGACCGGGGAGCTGTTTTTT.

In this sample, this clonotype turned up a few times. The gene calls are TRBV10-3 and TRBJ1-1; D is uncertain. V shed 2 bases and J shed 7 bases, with 8 bases lying between them. The V gene's germline CDR1 is ENHRY and CDR2 SYGVKD. The CDR3 runs to 12 residues. The CDR3 reads CAISERRSEAFF. CDR3 DNA sequence: TGTGCCATCAGTGAGAGGCGGAGTGAAGCTTTCTTT.

In its sample, this clonotype was seen a few times. The gene calls are TRBV7-3 and TRBJ1-2; D ambiguous. The germline CDR1 and CDR2 sequences are SGHTA and FQGTGA. The CDR3 runs 14 residues. Trimming took off 1 base at V and 3 bases at J, with 9 bases between the two ends. CDR3 in amino acids: CASSLIPGDYGYTF. In DNA form, the CDR3 reads TGTGCCAGCAGCTTAATACCCGGAGACTATGGCTACACCTTC.

Only a few counts were recorded for this clonotype. V is TRBV13 and J is TRBJ2-7, with a weak D call TRBD1 (5 bases). CDR3 length: 16 amino acids. From germline, CDR1 is PRHDT and CDR2 FYEKMQ (reference sequence). The V gene lost 5 bases and the J gene lost 2 bases, with 19 bases spanning the gap. The CDR3 is CASSLNLGRAAYEQYF. Here the CDR3 DNA reads TGTGCCAGCAGCCTCAATCTGGGCAGGGCCGCCTACGAGCAGTACTTC.

This clonotype has a count of ten or more. The V and J genes are TRBV29-1 and TRBJ2-3; 8 bases fit TRBD2. V shed 5 bases and J 2 bases; nucleotides not matched to a gene: 3. Germline loops: CDR1 SQVTM, CDR2 ANQGSEA. This CDR3 is 13 amino acids long. This CDR3 is CSVLAGYTDTQYF. CDR3 nucleotides: TGCAGCGTTTTAGCGGGGTACACAGATACGCAGTATTTT.

This clonotype has just a few counts. This rearrangement joins TRBV20-1 to TRBJ2-5; D perhaps matches TRBD2 (5 bases). The V and J ends lost 5 bases and 5 bases respectively, with 18 bases between them. The CDR3 totals 14 residues. Germline CDR1 is DFQATT and CDR2 is SNEGSKA (reference sequence). CDR3 loop: CSAGLLTPGETQYF. DNA for the CDR3: TGCAGTGCTGGCCTACTGACCCCGGGGGAGACCCAGTACTTC.

To note about this clonotype: An end of the junction differs from the germline gene, which may be a read error. The V call is TRBV3-1, the J call TRBJ1-2; D perhaps matches TRBD1 (5 bases). Germline V gives CDR1 LGHDT, CDR2 YNNKEL (reference sequence). The CDR3 runs to 13 residues. DNA of the CDR3: TGTACCAGCAGCCAGGGATTCGAAAGGGGCTACACCTTC. This encodes CTSSQGFERGYTF.

This rearrangement joins TRBV21-1 to TRBJ1-2; the table gives TRBD1 as D, unverified against the DNA. TRBV21-1 is tagged as a pseudogene. CDR3 size: 15 residues. CDR3 sequence reads: CASSRDRDGNYGYTF. DNA for the CDR3: TGTGCCAGCAGCAGGGACAGGGATGGCAACTATGGCTACACCTTC.

The chain employs TRBV2 and TRBJ1-6; 8 positions agree with TRBD1. The CDR3 is 15 amino acids. V was pared by 6 bases and J by 10 bases, with 11 bases of the junction left unmatched. The germline V gene encodes CDR1 SNHLY and CDR2 FYNNEI. Written as DNA, the CDR3 is TGTGCCAGCAGCCACACCGGACAGGGAGACTCACCCCTCCACTTT. As protein: CASSHTGQGDSPLHF. Based on the CDR3 plus reference TRBV2 and TRBJ1-6, the full variable domain is EPEVTQTPSHQVTQMGQEVILRCVPISNHLYFYWYRQILGQKVEFLVSFYNNEISEKSEIFDDQFSVERPDGSNFTLKIRSTKLEDSAMYFCASSHTGQGDSPLHFGNGTRLTVT.

This clonotype has just a few counts. The rearrangement uses TRBV28 and TRBJ2-1; D assignment may be TRBD1 or TRBD2 (5 bases each). Germline lookup yields CDR1 MDHEN and CDR2 SYDVKM. The CDR3 runs to 16 residues. Trimming cost V 3 bases and J 6 bases, with 18 bases left between them. As DNA, the CDR3 is TGTGCCAGCAGTTTCCCCGGGGCTTTCCTAAGCAATGAGCAGTTCTTC. Translation gives CASSFPGAFLSNEQFF.

This clonotype was seen more than once but under ten times. V usage is TRBV15 and J usage is TRBJ2-3; D remains unclear. The CDR3 runs to 13 residues. Trimming left V 5 bases short and J 2 bases short, with 8 bases between. CDR1 LNHNV and CDR2 YYDKDF come from the germline V gene (reference sequence). The CDR3 is CATSRPATDTQYF. The DNA for the CDR3 is TGTGCCACCAGCCGCCCTGCCACAGATACGCAGTATTTT.

The chain recombines TRBV25-1 with TRBJ2-1; 8 bases line up with TRBD1. The J segment lost 0 bases and the V segment lost 10 bases, leaving 11 bases of the junction unmatched. The germline V gene encodes CDR1 MGHDK and CDR2 SYGVNS. The CDR3 consists of 16 residues. The CDR3 DNA follows: TGTGCCATCAGCCAGGGGGCGGCTCCCTCCTACAATGAGCAGTTCTTC. The encoded protein is CAISQGAAPSYNEQFF.

This rearrangement joins TRBV9 to TRBJ2-3; no clear D. From germline, CDR1 is SGDLS and CDR2 YYNGEE. This CDR3 has 12 amino acids. V gave up 5 bases and J gave up 4 bases, with 8 bases separating them. The CDR3 loop is CASSQISDTQYF. The CDR3 DNA sequence: TGTGCCAGCAGTCAGATCTCAGATACGCAGTATTTT.

This chain links TRBV5-5 with TRBJ2-6; perhaps TRBD1 as D (6 bases). The CDR3 length is 17 residues. V gave up 0 bases and J gave up 0 bases, with 10 bases separating them. Germline CDR1 SGHKS, CDR2 YYEKEE (reference sequence). The CDR3 loop is CASSLAGANSGANVLTF. CDR3 bases: TGTGCCAGCAGCTTGGCAGGGGCGAACTCTGGGGCCAACGTCCTGACTTTC.

This clonotype appeared a few times. The V and J genes are TRBV9 and TRBJ1-2; 10 bases are shared with TRBD1. V lost 4 bases and J lost 5; bases outside the gene matches: 8. Germline CDR1 SGDLS, CDR2 YYNGEE. This CDR3 has 15 residues. The CDR3 reads CASSTRDRGGYGYTF. The CDR3, as DNA: TGTGCCAGCAGCACCCGGGACAGGGGAGGATATGGCTACACCTTC.